This section outlines one T cell receptor beta chain sequence together with its context. The data originate from a study of blood T cell repertoires in COVID-19. Across the study: Collection of acute and convalescent COVID-19 samples took place in the United States, Italy and Spain.

CDR1 and CDR2 (germline): LNHDA, SQIVND (reference sequence). Trimming removed 3 bases at V and 8 bases at J, with 13 bases between. This CDR3 has 14 residues. How the authors handled the data: The authors estimated nucleated cell counts from reference gene primer amplification. Some clones are missing from TCRdb's copy, which holds only in-frame ones; the method was immunoSEQ multiplex PCR. V, J and clone size are those of that table, while D and trimming were read from the DNA. Of 150,000 to 200,000 clones in the sample, around 72% are singletons; the top ten hold less than 3%. The J gene is TRBJ1-4, the V gene TRBV19; the D is unclear. The receptor was derived from a woman of 80 years or more with acute or convalescent COVID-19. Input material: peripheral blood. The DNA of the CDR3 is TGTGCCAGTAGTATGTCCCACCAGGCCGAAAAACTGTTTTTT. This encodes CASSMSHQAEKLFF. The variable domain in full, completed from reference TRBV19 and TRBJ1-4, reads DGGITQSPKYLFRKEGQNVTLSCEQNLNHDAMYWYRQDPGQGLRLIYYSQIVNDFQKGDIAEGYSVSREKKESFPLTVTSAQKNPTAFYLCASSMSHQAEKLFFGSGTQLSVL.